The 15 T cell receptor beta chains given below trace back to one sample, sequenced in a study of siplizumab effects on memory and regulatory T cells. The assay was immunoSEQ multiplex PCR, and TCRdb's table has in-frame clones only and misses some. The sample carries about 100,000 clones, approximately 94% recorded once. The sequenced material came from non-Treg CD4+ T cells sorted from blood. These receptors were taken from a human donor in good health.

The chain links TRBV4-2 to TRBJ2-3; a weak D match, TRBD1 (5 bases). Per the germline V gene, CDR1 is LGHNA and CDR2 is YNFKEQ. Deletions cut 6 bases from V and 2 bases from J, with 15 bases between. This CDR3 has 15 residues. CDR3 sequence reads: CASSPDRENTDTQYF. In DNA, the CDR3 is TGTGCCAGCAGTCCCGACAGAGAAAACACAGATACGCAGTATTTT.

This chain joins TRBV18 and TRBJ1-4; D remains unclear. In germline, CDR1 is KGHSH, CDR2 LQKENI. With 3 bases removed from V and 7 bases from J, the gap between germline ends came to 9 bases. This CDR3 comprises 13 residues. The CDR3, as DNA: TGTGCCAGCTCACCGTGGGTTGGTGAAAAACTGTTTTTT. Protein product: CASSPWVGEKLFF. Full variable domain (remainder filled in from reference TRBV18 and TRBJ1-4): NAGVMQNPRHLVRRRGQEARLRCSPMKGHSHVYWYRQLPEEGLKFMVYLQKENIIDESGMPKERFSAEFPKEGPSILRIQQVVRGDSAAYFCASSPWVGEKLFFGSGTQLSVL.

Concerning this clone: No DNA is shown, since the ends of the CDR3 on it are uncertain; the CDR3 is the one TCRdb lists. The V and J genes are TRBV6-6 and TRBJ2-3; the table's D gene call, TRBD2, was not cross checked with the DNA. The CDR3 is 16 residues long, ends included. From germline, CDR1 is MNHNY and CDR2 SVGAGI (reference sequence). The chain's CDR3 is CASSTSTSGRADTQYF.

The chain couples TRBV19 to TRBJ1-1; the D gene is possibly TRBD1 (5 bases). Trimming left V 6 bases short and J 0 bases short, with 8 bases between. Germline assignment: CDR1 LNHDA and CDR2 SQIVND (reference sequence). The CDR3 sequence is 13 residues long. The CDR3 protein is CASRDNMNTEAFF. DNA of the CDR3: TGTGCCAGTAGGGACAACATGAACACTGAAGCTTTCTTT.

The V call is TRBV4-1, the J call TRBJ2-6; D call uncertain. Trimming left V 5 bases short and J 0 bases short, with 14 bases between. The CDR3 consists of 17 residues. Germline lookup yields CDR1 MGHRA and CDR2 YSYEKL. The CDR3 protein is CASSFSYTNSGANVLTF. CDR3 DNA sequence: TGCGCCAGCAGCTTTTCTTACACCAACTCTGGGGCCAACGTCCTGACTTTC.

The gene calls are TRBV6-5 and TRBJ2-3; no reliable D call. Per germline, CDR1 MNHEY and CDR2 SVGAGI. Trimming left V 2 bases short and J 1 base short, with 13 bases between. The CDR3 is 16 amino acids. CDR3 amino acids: CASSYLAAERTDTQYF. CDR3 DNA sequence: TGTGCCAGCAGTTACCTCGCTGCGGAGCGCACAGATACGCAGTATTTT.

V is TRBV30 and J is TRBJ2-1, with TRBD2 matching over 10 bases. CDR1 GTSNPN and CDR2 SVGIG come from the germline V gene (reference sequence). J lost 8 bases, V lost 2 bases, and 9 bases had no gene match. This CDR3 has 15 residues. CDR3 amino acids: CAWSRASGSFDEQFF. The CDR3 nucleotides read TGTGCCTGGAGTAGGGCTAGCGGGAGTTTCGATGAGCAGTTCTTC.

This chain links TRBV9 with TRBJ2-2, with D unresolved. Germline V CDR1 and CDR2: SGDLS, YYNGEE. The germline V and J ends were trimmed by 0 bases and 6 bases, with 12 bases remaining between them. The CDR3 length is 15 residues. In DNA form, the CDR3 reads TGTGCCAGCAGCGTAGCTTCTTATACAGCCGGGGAGCTGTTTTTT. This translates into CASSVASYTAGELFF.

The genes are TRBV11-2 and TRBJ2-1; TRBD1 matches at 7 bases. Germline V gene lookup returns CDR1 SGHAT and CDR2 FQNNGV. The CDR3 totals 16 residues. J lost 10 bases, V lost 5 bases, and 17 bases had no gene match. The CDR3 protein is CASSVDRVEGMSEQFF. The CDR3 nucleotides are TGTGCCAGCAGCGTCGACAGGGTAGAGGGAATGTCAGAGCAGTTCTTC.

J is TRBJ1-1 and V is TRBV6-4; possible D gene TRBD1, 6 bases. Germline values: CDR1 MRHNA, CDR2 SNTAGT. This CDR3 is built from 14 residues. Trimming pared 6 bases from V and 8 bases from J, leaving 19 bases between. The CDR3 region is CASSVFWGAGEAFF. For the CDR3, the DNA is TGTGCCAGCAGCGTCTTTTGGGGGGCCGGAGAAGCTTTCTTT.

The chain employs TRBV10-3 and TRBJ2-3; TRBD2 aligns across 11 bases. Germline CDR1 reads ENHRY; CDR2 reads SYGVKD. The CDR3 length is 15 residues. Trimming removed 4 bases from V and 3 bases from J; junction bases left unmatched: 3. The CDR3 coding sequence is TGTGCCATCAGTGCCCGGACTAGCGGGACAGATACGCAGTATTTT. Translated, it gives CAISARTSGTDTQYF.

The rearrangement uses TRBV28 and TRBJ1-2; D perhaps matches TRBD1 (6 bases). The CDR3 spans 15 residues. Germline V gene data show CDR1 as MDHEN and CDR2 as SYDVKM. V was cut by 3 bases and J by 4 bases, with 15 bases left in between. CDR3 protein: CASSFGQGRAYGYTF. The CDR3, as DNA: TGTGCCAGCAGTTTCGGGCAGGGGAGGGCCTATGGCTACACCTTC.

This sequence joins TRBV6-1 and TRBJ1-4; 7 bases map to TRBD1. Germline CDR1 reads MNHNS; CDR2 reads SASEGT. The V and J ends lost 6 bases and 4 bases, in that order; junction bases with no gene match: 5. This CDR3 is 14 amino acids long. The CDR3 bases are TGTGCCAGCAGGTTGGGACAGAATAATGAAAAACTGTTTTTT. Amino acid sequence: CASRLGQNNEKLFF.

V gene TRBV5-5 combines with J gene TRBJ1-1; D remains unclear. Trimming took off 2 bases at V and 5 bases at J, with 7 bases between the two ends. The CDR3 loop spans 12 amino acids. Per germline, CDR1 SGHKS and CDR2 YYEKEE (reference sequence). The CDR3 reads CASSLEMTEAFF. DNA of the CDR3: TGTGCCAGCAGCTTAGAAATGACTGAAGCTTTCTTT.

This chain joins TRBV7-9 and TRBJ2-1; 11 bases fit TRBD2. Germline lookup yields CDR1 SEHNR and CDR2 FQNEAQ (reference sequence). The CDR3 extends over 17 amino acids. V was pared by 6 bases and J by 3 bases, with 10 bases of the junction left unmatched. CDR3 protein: CASSPRLAGLIYNEQFF. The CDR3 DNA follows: TGTGCCAGCAGTCCCCGACTAGCGGGGCTGATCTACAATGAGCAGTTCTTC.